This is a list of T cell receptor beta chains from one sample in a study of T cell changes during pregnancy in multiple sclerosis. Measured with immunoSEQ multiplex PCR; TCRdb has only the in-frame clones, and not every one. The table records 35,000 to 45,000 clones, approximately 93% of them present only once. Material: CD8+ T cells from peripheral blood mononuclear cells, obtained in the third trimester of pregnancy. The receptors derive from a female donor with multiple sclerosis, enrolled in a pregnancy study. The CDR3 runs from the conserved cysteine through the conserved F or W. A D gene is named only where the DNA matches it firmly. The listing skips clone size in some rows; elsewhere it reads once, few, many or a size class.

cdr3_aa	cdr3_nt	j_call	d_call	v_call	clone_size	cdr3_length
CATSRASQGIIDEQFF	TGTGCCACCAGCAGAGCGTCACAGGGGATCATAGATGAGCAGTTCTTC	TRBJ2-1	TRBD1	TRBV15	-	16
CASSLSLAGGPTNYNEQFF	TGTGCCAGCAGCTTATCACTAGCGGGGGGGCCTACAAACTACAATGAGCAGTTCTTC	TRBJ2-1	TRBD2	TRBV7-8	-	19
CATSGQTRQETQYF	TGTGCCACCAGCGGACAGACAAGACAAGAGACCCAGTACTTC	TRBJ2-5	-	TRBV15	-	14
CASSQDPGQGGYTF	TGCGCCAGCAGCCAAGATCCGGGACAGGGTGGCTACACCTTC	TRBJ1-2	TRBD1	TRBV4-1	-	14
CASSLAQGSNTEAFF	TGTGCCAGCAGCTTAGCTCAGGGATCGAACACTGAAGCTTTCTTT	TRBJ1-1	-	TRBV7-6	once	15
CAWSVGTDTQYF	TGTGCCTGGAGTGTCGGGACAGATACGCAGTATTTT	TRBJ2-3	-	TRBV30	-	12
CASSIESRDRGREPLHF	TGTGCCAGTAGTATCGAGTCCCGGGACAGGGGAAGAGAACCCCTCCACTTT	TRBJ1-6	TRBD1	TRBV19	-	17
CAIMGTSTDTQYF	TGTGCCATCATGGGGACAAGCACAGATACGCAGTATTTT	TRBJ2-3	-	TRBV10-3	-	13
CASSPPGYYGYTF	TGCGCCAGCAGCCCGCCCGGGTACTATGGCTACACCTTC	TRBJ1-2	-	TRBV5-1	-	13
CSVDPGGGTNTEAFF	TGCAGCGTTGACCCCGGCGGGGGGACGAACACTGAAGCTTTCTTT	TRBJ1-1	-	TRBV29-1	-	15
CASSYSDRHDRTF	TGTGCCAGCAGTTACTCGGACAGGCATGACCGCACCTTC	TRBJ1-2	TRBD1	TRBV6-5	-	13
CASSFSAGTVSYEQYF	TGTGCCAGCAGTTTCTCCGCCGGGACAGTTTCCTACGAGCAGTACTTC	TRBJ2-7	TRBD1	TRBV27	-	16
CASEAGETQYF	TGTGCCAGCGAAGCGGGAGAGACCCAGTACTTC	TRBJ2-5	-	TRBV6-5	-	11
CSVAQSGKTQYF	TGCAGCGTTGCCCAGTCAGGGAAGACCCAGTACTTC	TRBJ2-5	-	TRBV29-1	-	12
CASSAGLSQFF	TGCGCCAGCAGTGCAGGTTTATCGCAGTTCTTC	TRBJ2-1	-	TRBV10-2	once	11
CSVLDNYNEQFF	TGCAGCGTCCTGGACAACTACAATGAGCAGTTCTTC	TRBJ2-1	-	TRBV29-1	-	12
CASSYQPGTLTYGYTF	TGTGCCAGCAGTTACCAACCCGGGACATTGACTTATGGCTACACCTTC	TRBJ1-2	-	TRBV6-5	-	16
CASSVRTQGAGTDTQYF	TGTGCCAGCAGTGTCCGGACACAGGGGGCCGGGACAGATACGCAGTATTTT	TRBJ2-3	TRBD1	TRBV2	-	17
CASRTSGASYEQYF	TGTGCCAGCAGGACTAGCGGGGCTTCCTACGAGCAGTACTTC	TRBJ2-7	TRBD2	TRBV18	-	14
CASRPNDRPESGYTF	TGTGCCAGCAGACCGAACGACAGACCTGAGTCGGGCTACACCTTC	TRBJ1-2	-	TRBV27	-	15
CASEAVRVLYGYTF	TGTGCCAGCGAAGCCGTGAGGGTCCTCTATGGCTACACCTTC	TRBJ1-2	-	TRBV6-1	-	14
CASSLVSDNEQFF	TGTGCCAGCAGCTTAGTGTCCGACAATGAGCAGTTCTTC	TRBJ2-1	-	TRBV7-9	-	13
CASGGITDTQYF	TGTGCCAGTGGAGGGATTACAGATACGCAGTATTTT	TRBJ2-3	-	TRBV7-3	-	12
CASSVLAGGGETQYF	TGTGCCAGCAGTGTGTTAGCGGGGGGAGGCGAGACCCAGTACTTC	TRBJ2-5	TRBD2	TRBV6-1	-	15
CASSLGEGSQPQHF	TGTGCCAGCAGCTTAGGGGAGGGAAGTCAGCCCCAGCATTTT	TRBJ1-5	-	TRBV13	once	14
CASTPGHEQYF	TGTGCCAGCACCCCAGGCCACGAGCAGTACTTC	TRBJ2-7	-	TRBV6-6	-	11
CASSLAGGGEKLFF	TGTGCCAGCAGTTTAGCCGGGGGGGGTGAAAAACTGTTTTTT	TRBJ1-4	-	TRBV27	-	14
CASSLGGNHGYTF	TGTGCCAGCAGCTTGGGGGGGAACCATGGCTACACCTTC	TRBJ1-2	-	TRBV7-9	-	13
CASSFTIWPPNTAHSGNTIYF	TGCGCCAGCAGCTTTACTATTTGGCCGCCTAATACGGCGCACTCTGGAAACACCATATATTTT	TRBJ1-3	-	TRBV5-1	-	21
CASSGGEFRGSYEQYF	TGTGCCAGCAGCGGAGGCGAGTTTCGGGGGTCCTACGAGCAGTACTTC	TRBJ2-7	-	TRBV9	once	16
CASSGPGQGVAYGYTF	TGTGCCAGCAGCGGACCCGGACAGGGGGTGGCCTATGGCTACACCTTC	TRBJ1-2	TRBD1	TRBV9	-	16
CASSYGVGGSVEAFF	TGTGCCAGCAGTTACGGAGTTGGGGGCTCGGTTGAAGCTTTCTTT	TRBJ1-1	-	TRBV6-5	-	15
CASSHNPPGGVTGELFF	TGCGCCAGCAGCCACAATCCTCCGGGGGGAGTGACCGGGGAGCTGTTTTTT	TRBJ2-2	TRBD2	TRBV4-1	-	17
CASSHGGTKVFF	TGTGCCAGCAGCCACGGAGGAACAAAAGTTTTCTTT	TRBJ1-1	-	TRBV6-5	-	12
CASSRSEQYF	TGTGCCAGCAGTCGGTCCGAGCAGTACTTC	TRBJ2-7	-	TRBV25-1	-	10
CAITPGLAGGKPYNEQFF	TGTGCCATCACCCCGGGACTAGCGGGGGGGAAACCCTACAATGAGCAGTTCTTC	TRBJ2-1	TRBD2	TRBV10-3	-	18
CASSLGGAAYEQYF	TGTGCCAGCAGCTTAGGAGGCGCAGCCTACGAGCAGTACTTC	TRBJ2-7	-	TRBV11-2	-	14
CASSLMGRLAGAPYNEQFF	TGTGCCAGCAGCTTAATGGGGCGGCTAGCGGGGGCTCCCTACAATGAGCAGTTCTTC	TRBJ2-1	TRBD2	TRBV7-3	-	19
CASSQERGSDGYTF	TGTGCCAGCAGCCAAGAAAGGGGTTCAGATGGCTACACCTTC	TRBJ1-2	-	TRBV4-2	once	14
CASSVEGADTQYF	TGTGCCAGCAGCGTGGAGGGTGCAGATACGCAGTATTTT	TRBJ2-3	-	TRBV9	-	13
CATGPSGELFF	TGTGCCACTGGCCCCTCCGGGGAGCTGTTTTTT	TRBJ2-2	-	TRBV25-1	-	11
CASSYSWGGYNEQFF	TGTGCCAGCAGTTACTCGTGGGGGGGGTACAATGAGCAGTTCTTC	TRBJ2-1	TRBD2	TRBV6-5	-	15